This T cell receptor (beta chain) was captured in a study of beta chain features in type 1 diabetes. The study's findings and limits: For Type 1 diabetes patients, all four CD4+ subsets carried TCRB CDR3s that were moderately but significantly shorter. Equally in patients and controls, PCR might preferentially amplify shorter templates. More deletions and fewer insertions at VDJ junctions were seen in type 1 diabetes patients.

Remarks on this clone: The antigen is unknown.

The investigators reverse transcribed all of the isolated RNA, so they sequenced expressed TCRB transcripts. Using immunoSEQ multiplex PCR, the repertoire was profiled, and TCRdb retains in-frame clones only, with some absent. The table lists approximately 170,000 clones, roughly 9.1% of them singletons. The V segment lost 0 bases and the J segment 7 bases; nucleotides outside the gene matches: 5. Germline CDR1 is SGHRS and CDR2 is YFSETQ. The CDR3 extends over 15 amino acids. Sequencing input: central memory CD4+ T cells from blood. The source is a woman aged 18-29 years in good health. The chain recombines TRBV5-1 with TRBJ2-1; 9 nucleotides align to TRBD2. As DNA, the CDR3 is TGCGCCAGCAGCTTGGGGCTAGCGGGAACGAATGAGCAGTTCTTC. It specifies CASSLGLAGTNEQFF.